This T cell receptor (beta chain) is drawn from a study of T cells in Graves' hyperthyroidism and ophthalmopathy. Across the study: Peripheral blood was collected at initial diagnosis, before any treatment.

Used for diagnoses were clinical symptoms, serum thyroxine and TRAb, thyroid ultrasound and orbital computed tomography. In this sample, this clonotype turned up a few times. Its antigen is undetermined. Notes on the study in general: In the analysis, a 13 V-J model separated ophthalmopathy from stable hyperthyroidism.

Germline CDR1 and CDR2: MDHEN and SYDVKM. The CDR3 is 13 amino acids. V lost 8 bases, J lost 10 bases, and 18 bases lay in between. Amplification yielded TCR beta CDR3 regions, with RNA transcripts as the source. Initially, a first-round RT-PCR of the TCR CDR3 employed the HTBI primer set. TCRdb re-derived calls from the multiplex PCR reads in MiXCR, one entry per CDR3 protein. The data contain fewer than 850,000 distinct CDR3 sequences, 15% to 20% of them singletons. The chain is built from TRBV28 and TRBJ2-1; D not certain. Sample: blood. The sequence came from a man aged 50-60 years with Graves' hyperthyroidism. The CDR3 DNA sequence: TGTGCCAGCTCGCGATCCCAGGTTGGGGAGCAGTTCTTC. Translation: CASSRSQVGEQFF. The whole variable domain, remainder taken from reference TRBV28 and TRBJ2-1, is DVKVTQSSRYLVKRTGEKVFLECVQDMDHENMFWYRQDPGLGLRLIYFSYDVKMKEKGDIPEGYSVSREKKERFSLILESASTNQTSMYLCASSRSQVGEQFFGPGTRLTVL.